The present T cell receptor (beta chain) was sequenced within a study of glioma-infiltrating T cells. Overall study results and limits: Above-expected tissue-blood divergence occurred in all gliomas, most in low-grade ones.

This clonotype was observed at least ten times. Its target is not known. Amplification of TCR alpha and beta CDR3 regions from RNA used iRepertoire nested multiplex PCR. One-step reverse transcription and amplification started from approximately 100-400 ng of tissue mRNA or PBMC total RNA. TCRdb used MiXCR to reprocess the multiplex PCR reads, holding one entry per CDR3 protein. Of approximately 110,000 distinct CDR3 sequences in the sample, more than 20% were seen once. CDR1 is SGHVS, CDR2 FQNEAQ, per germline. The CDR3 has 16 amino acids. The germline V and J ends were trimmed by 7 bases and 0 bases, with 18 bases remaining between them.

Material: glioma tissue, nonneoplastic brain tissue, or PBMCs (not recorded which). V and J are TRBV7-8 and TRBJ1-1; D is unresolved. The receptor comes from a human donor with low-grade glioma or glioblastoma, undergoing nonglioma brain surgery, or in good health (not recorded which). CDR3 DNA sequence: TGTGCCAGCACCCTGAGACACAGTACTTTGAACACTGAAGCTTTCTTT. Translating it yields CASTLRHSTLNTEAFF.